These 21 T cell receptor beta chains share one sample of origin, sequenced in a study of blood T cell repertoires in COVID-19. Generated by immunoSEQ multiplex PCR, the TCRdb table keeps only in-frame clones and is missing some. This sample has approximately 100,000 clones, with around four fifths found just once. The source material was peripheral blood. These receptors were taken from a man in his sixties with acute or convalescent COVID-19.

This sequence joins TRBV18 and TRBJ2-5; D uncertain. The CDR3 covers 11 residues. V lost 3 bases, J lost 5 bases, and 4 bases lay in between. Looked up from germline, CDR1 is KGHSH and CDR2 is LQKENI. As DNA, the CDR3 is TGTGCCAGCTCACCGGAGGAGACCCAGTACTTC. Translation: CASSPEETQYF.

This clone was recorded once. V is TRBV23-1 and J is TRBJ2-7; TRBD2 aligns across 7 bases. TRBV23-1 is flagged as an ORF with uncertain function. This CDR3 is built from 16 residues. Germline trimming cut 3 bases from V and 4 bases from J; bases unmatched to any gene: 12. In DNA form, the CDR3 reads TGCGCCAGCAGTCACACCGGGACTACCTCCTCTTACGAGCAGTACGTC. This encodes CASSHTGTTSSYEQYV.

This chain uses TRBV12-3 or TRBV12-4 with TRBJ2-2; weak D call: TRBD2 (6 bases). The CDR3 extends over 11 amino acids. The V end lost 9 bases, the J end lost 7 bases, and 9 bases lay between the germline ends. The CDR3 loop reads CASWGGGELFF. The CDR3 nucleotides read TGTGCCAGTTGGGGAGGCGGGGAGCTGTTTTTT.

This chain links TRBV9 with TRBJ2-5, with TRBD2 as a possible D gene (5 bases). The J call may be wrong; the DNA end is better matched by TRBJ2-7. The CDR3 covers 14 residues. Per the germline V gene, CDR1 is SGDLS and CDR2 is YYNGEE. The CDR3 DNA follows: TGTGCCAGCAGCGTAGGTGCGGAGGCCTACGAGCAGTACTTC. Protein product: CASSVGAEAYEQYF.

The chain couples TRBV15 to TRBJ1-4; D is undetermined. V lost 1 base and J lost 1, with 10 bases in between. Germline loops: CDR1 LNHNV, CDR2 YYDKDF (reference sequence). The CDR3 totals 16 residues. DNA for the CDR3: TGTGCCACCAGCAGAGCCGGGATGGAAACTAATGAAAAACTGTTTTTT. As protein: CATSRAGMETNEKLFF.

J is TRBJ1-1 and V is TRBV20-1, with D tentatively TRBD1 (5 bases). The V gene's germline CDR1 is DFQATT and CDR2 SNEGSKA (reference sequence). The CDR3 is 14 residues long. Trimming pared 3 bases from V and 2 bases from J, leaving 13 bases between. The CDR3 region is CSASKAGLNTEAFF. The CDR3 DNA is TGCAGTGCTAGTAAAGCGGGACTCAACACTGAAGCTTTCTTT.

The DNA of the CDR3 is TGCGCCAGCAGCTTGGATGGGAGCATCCAGCCCCAGCATTTT. Amino acids: CASSLDGSIQPQHF. The V and J genes are TRBV5-1 and TRBJ1-5; the D is unclear. The ends were cut back, 0 bases at V and 7 bases at J, with 11 bases in the middle. Germline V gene sequence: CDR1 SGHRS, CDR2 YFSETQ. The CDR3 runs 14 residues.

The V gene is TRBV27, the J gene TRBJ2-7; TRBD1 is a possible D gene (5 bases). Germline V gene lookup returns CDR1 MNHEY and CDR2 SMNVEV (reference sequence). The CDR3 totals 13 residues. V was clipped by 2 bases and J by 2 bases, with 7 bases between them. In nucleotides, the CDR3 is TGTGCCAGCAGTTTAACAGGACCCTACGAGCAGTACTTC. It specifies CASSLTGPYEQYF.

The chain is built from TRBV11-3 and TRBJ2-7; D is possibly TRBD1 (5 bases). Trimming pared 11 bases from V and 3 bases from J, leaving 23 bases between. Germline lookup yields CDR1 SGHNT and CDR2 YENEEA. This CDR3 spans 15 amino acids. The CDR3 loop reads CAWSLGAGSGYEQYV. CDR3 nucleotide sequence: TGTGCCTGGAGCTTAGGGGCAGGGTCCGGCTACGAGCAGTACGTC.

The CDR3 spells CASSLLAGSQETQYF. DNA for the CDR3: TGTGCCAGCAGCCTACTAGCGGGATCCCAAGAGACCCAGTACTTC. This sequence joins TRBV4-2 and TRBJ2-5; 10 bases align to TRBD2. Germline CDR1 reads LGHNA; CDR2 reads YNFKEQ. V trimming: 4 bases; J trimming: 1 base; junction bases outside the gene matches: 3. The CDR3 contains 15 residues.

The chain is built from TRBV5-1 and TRBJ2-2; 9 nucleotides line up with TRBD1. CDR1 SGHRS and CDR2 YFSETQ come from the germline V gene. The CDR3 sequence is 17 residues long. The junction had 7 bases not matched to a gene; V was cut back by 0 bases and J by 4 bases. The CDR3 spells CASSLVAGTGFTGELFF. CDR3 DNA: TGCGCCAGCAGCTTGGTGGCTGGGACAGGGTTCACCGGGGAGCTGTTTTTT.

The V call is TRBV7-2, the J call TRBJ1-2; possibly TRBD1 for D (6 bases). CDR1 SGHTA and CDR2 FQGNSA come from the germline V gene. V shed 4 bases and J shed 8 bases, with 14 bases lying between them. The CDR3 has 13 residues. CDR3 sequence: CASSSWTEEGYTF. CDR3 sequence (DNA): TGTGCCAGCAGCTCCTGGACAGAGGAAGGCTACACCTTC. The full variable domain, rest sourced from reference TRBV7-2 and TRBJ1-2, is GAGVSQSPSNKVTEKGKDVELRCDPISGHTALYWYRQSLGQGLEFLIYFQGNSAPDKSGLPSDRFSAERTGGSVSTLTIQRTQQEDSAVYLCASSSWTEEGYTFGSGTRLTVV.

The V gene is TRBV6-1, the J gene TRBJ1-3, with D hard to call. V was pared by 1 base and J by 2 bases, with 6 bases between. CDR3 length: 14 amino acids. In germline, CDR1 is MNHNS, CDR2 SASEGT. Here the CDR3 reads CASSEVGTGNTIYF. The CDR3 DNA reads as TGTGCCAGCAGTGAAGTCGGGACTGGAAACACCATATATTTT.

The V gene is TRBV29-1, the J gene TRBJ2-5, with TRBD1 matching over 7 bases. This CDR3 has 14 residues. V lost 5 bases and J lost 1; bases outside the gene matches: 7. The germline V gene has CDR1 SQVTM and CDR2 ANQGSEA. This CDR3 is CSVFVDRVQETQYF. DNA for the CDR3: TGCAGCGTTTTCGTAGACAGGGTCCAAGAGACCCAGTACTTC.

The rearrangement links TRBV27 to TRBJ2-1; 11 bases map to TRBD2. V shed 6 bases, J shed 6 bases, and the junction held 10 bases outside the gene matches. This CDR3 is 16 amino acids long. Germline V gene sequence: CDR1 MNHEY, CDR2 SMNVEV (reference sequence). In DNA form, the CDR3 reads TGTGCCAGCAGGATAGCGGGAGGGTCAGGCATCAATGAGCAGTTCTTC. It encodes CASRIAGGSGINEQFF.

CDR3 coding DNA: TGTGCCAGCAGCAGAACCGGGACTAGCGGATACTACGAGCAGTACTTC. Its translation: CASSRTGTSGYYEQYF. V is TRBV11-1 and J is TRBJ2-7, with 11 bases identical to TRBD2. The germline V gene has CDR1 SGHAT and CDR2 FQDESV (reference sequence). This CDR3 spans 16 amino acids. The V and J ends lost 5 bases and 3 bases, in that order; junction bases with no gene match: 9.

The genes are TRBV6-1 and TRBJ2-5, with 9 bases matching TRBD2. Losses at the gene ends were 1 base for V and 5 bases for J; bases not matched to a gene: 8. The CDR3 extends over 16 amino acids. Germline loops: CDR1 MNHNS, CDR2 SASEGT. Here the CDR3 reads CASSEGSGAGGETQYF. In nucleotides, the CDR3 is TGTGCCAGCAGTGAAGGGTCGGGAGCGGGAGGTGAGACCCAGTACTTC.

The chain couples TRBV18 to TRBJ2-3, with TRBD1 as a possible D gene (5 bases). This CDR3 spans 13 amino acids. Deletions cut 6 bases from V and 2 bases from J, with 9 bases between. The germline V gene encodes CDR1 KGHSH and CDR2 LQKENI. CDR3 region: CASSRRATDTQYF. The CDR3 coding sequence is TGTGCCAGCTCTCGCAGGGCCACAGATACGCAGTATTTT.

The genes are TRBV19 and TRBJ2-1; 11 bases fit TRBD2. The germline CDR1 and CDR2 sequences are LNHDA and SQIVND (reference sequence). The CDR3 covers 16 residues. Trimming at V came to 5 bases and at J to 2 bases, leaving 5 bases not matched to a gene. This CDR3 reads CASSARSGRAYNEQFF. The CDR3 bases are TGTGCCAGTAGTGCTCGTAGCGGGAGGGCCTACAATGAGCAGTTCTTC.

This chain links TRBV11-2 with TRBJ1-2; D is possibly TRBD1 (5 bases). V was clipped by 3 bases and J by 4 bases, with 12 bases between them. The CDR3 contains 14 residues. Germline V gene data show CDR1 as SGHAT and CDR2 as FQNNGV. The DNA of the CDR3 is TGTGCCAGCAGCTTGAGGCAGGGCGGCTATGGCTACACCTTC. It codes for CASSLRQGGYGYTF.

The chain uses TRBV7-2 and TRBJ2-7; D gene uncertain. CDR1 SGHTA and CDR2 FQGNSA come from the germline V gene. CDR3 length equals 15 residues. V shed 5 bases and J shed 3 bases, with 17 bases lying between them. The CDR3 DNA sequence: TGTGCCAGCAGCCCGGATGGCCTAGTACTCTACGAGCAGTACGTC. Amino acids: CASSPDGLVLYEQYV.